This record covers a single T cell receptor beta chain. TCRdb re-called the 5' RACE reads with MiXCR, one entry per CDR3 protein. The table includes about 340,000 distinct CDR3 sequences, approximately 13% detected once. This entry is derived from a study of T cells after yellow fever vaccination. Germline CDR1 and CDR2: SEHNR and FQNEAQ (reference sequence). The CDR3 is 14 amino acids. Trimming left V 0 bases short and J 7 bases short, with 12 bases between. Specimen: CD4+ T cells sorted from PBMCs, collected 15 days after the yellow fever booster vaccination. The chain couples TRBV7-9 to TRBJ2-5; TRBD1 is a possible D gene (5 bases). The origin of this receptor is a man younger than 35 who received the YFV17D yellow fever vaccine. CDR3 protein: CASSLAWQGGTQYF. CDR3 in DNA: TGTGCCAGCAGCTTAGCATGGCAGGGTGGGACCCAGTACTTC.